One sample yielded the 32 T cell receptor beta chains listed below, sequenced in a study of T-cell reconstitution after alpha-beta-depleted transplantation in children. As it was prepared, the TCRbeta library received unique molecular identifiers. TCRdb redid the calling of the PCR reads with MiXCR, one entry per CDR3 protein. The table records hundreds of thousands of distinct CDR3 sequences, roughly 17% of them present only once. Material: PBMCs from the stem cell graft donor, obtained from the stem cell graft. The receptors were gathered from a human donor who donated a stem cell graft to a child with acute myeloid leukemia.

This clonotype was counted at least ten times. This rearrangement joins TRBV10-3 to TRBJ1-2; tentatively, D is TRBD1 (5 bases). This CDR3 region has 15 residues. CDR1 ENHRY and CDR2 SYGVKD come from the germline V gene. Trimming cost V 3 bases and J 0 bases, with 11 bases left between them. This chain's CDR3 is CAISEGTGANYGYTF. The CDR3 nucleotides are TGTGCCATCAGTGAAGGAACAGGAGCTAACTATGGCTACACCTTC.

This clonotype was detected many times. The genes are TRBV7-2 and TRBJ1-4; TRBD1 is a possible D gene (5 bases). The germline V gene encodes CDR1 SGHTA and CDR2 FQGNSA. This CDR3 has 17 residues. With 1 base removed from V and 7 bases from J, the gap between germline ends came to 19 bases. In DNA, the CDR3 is TGTGCCAGCAGCTTAGTTGGCAGGGTTGCCGATGGTGAAAAACTGTTTTTT. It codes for CASSLVGRVADGEKLFF.

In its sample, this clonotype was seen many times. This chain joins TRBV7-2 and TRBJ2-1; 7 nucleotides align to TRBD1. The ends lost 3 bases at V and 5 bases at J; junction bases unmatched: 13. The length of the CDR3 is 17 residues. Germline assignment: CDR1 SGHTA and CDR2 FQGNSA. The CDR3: CASSLAEATGFNNEQFF. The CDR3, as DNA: TGTGCCAGCAGCTTGGCGGAAGCGACAGGGTTCAACAATGAGCAGTTCTTC.

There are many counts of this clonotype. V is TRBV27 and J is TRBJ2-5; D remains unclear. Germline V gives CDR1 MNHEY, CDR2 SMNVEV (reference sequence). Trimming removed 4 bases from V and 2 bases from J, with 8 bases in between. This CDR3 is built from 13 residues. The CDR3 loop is CASSWDPQETQYF. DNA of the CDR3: TGTGCCAGCAGTTGGGATCCGCAAGAGACCCAGTACTTC.

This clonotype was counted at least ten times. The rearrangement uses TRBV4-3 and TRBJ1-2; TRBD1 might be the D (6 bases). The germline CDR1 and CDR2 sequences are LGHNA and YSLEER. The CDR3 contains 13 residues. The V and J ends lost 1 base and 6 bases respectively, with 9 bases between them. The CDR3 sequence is CASSQGEGDGYTF. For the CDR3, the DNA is TGCGCCAGCAGCCAAGGAGAGGGGGATGGCTACACCTTC.

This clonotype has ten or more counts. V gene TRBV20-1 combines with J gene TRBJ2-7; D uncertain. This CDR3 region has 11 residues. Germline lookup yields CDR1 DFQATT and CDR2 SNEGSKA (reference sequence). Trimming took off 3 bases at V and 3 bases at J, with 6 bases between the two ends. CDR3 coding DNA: TGCAGTGCTAGTGTCGACTACGAGCAGTACTTC. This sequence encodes CSASVDYEQYF.

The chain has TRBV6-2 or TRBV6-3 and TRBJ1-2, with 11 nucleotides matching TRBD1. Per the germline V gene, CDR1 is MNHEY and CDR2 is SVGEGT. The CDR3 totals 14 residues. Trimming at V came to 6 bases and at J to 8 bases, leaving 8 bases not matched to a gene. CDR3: CASSQEWTGGGYTF. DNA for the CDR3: TGTGCCAGCAGCCAGGAGTGGACAGGGGGCGGCTACACCTTC.

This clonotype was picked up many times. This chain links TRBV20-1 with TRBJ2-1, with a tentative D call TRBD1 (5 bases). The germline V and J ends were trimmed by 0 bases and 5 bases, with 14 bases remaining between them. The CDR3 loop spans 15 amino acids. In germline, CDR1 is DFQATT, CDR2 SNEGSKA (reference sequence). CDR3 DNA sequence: TGCAGTGCTAGAGATCCCCAGGGTGGACACAATGAGCAGTTCTTC. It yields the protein CSARDPQGGHNEQFF.

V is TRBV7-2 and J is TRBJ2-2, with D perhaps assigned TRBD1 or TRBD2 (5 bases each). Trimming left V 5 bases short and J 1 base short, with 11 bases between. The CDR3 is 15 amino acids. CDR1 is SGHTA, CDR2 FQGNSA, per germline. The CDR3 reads CASSLGVGNTGELFF. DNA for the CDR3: TGTGCCAGCAGCCTGGGGGTGGGGAACACCGGGGAGCTGTTTTTT.

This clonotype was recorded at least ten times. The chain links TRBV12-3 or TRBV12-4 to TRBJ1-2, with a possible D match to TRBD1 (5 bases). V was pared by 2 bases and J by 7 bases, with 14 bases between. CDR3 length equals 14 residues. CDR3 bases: TGTGCCAGCAGTTTATTCGGCAGGGCATCTGGCTACACCTTC. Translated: CASSLFGRASGYTF.

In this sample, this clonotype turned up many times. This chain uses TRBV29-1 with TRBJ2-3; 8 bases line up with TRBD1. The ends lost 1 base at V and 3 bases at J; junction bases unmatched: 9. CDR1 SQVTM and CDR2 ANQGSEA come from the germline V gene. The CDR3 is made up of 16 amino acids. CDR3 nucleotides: TGCAGCGTTGAAGGAACAGGGGGTATTGGTACAGATACGCAGTATTTT. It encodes CSVEGTGGIGTDTQYF.

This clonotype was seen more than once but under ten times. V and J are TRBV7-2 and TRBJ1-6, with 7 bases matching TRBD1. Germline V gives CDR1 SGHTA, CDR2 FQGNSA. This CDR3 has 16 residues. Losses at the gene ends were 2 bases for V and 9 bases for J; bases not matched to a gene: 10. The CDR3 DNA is TGTGCCAGCAGCTTAAGGTCAACAGGGGTGGGTTCACCCCTCCACTTT. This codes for CASSLRSTGVGSPLHF.

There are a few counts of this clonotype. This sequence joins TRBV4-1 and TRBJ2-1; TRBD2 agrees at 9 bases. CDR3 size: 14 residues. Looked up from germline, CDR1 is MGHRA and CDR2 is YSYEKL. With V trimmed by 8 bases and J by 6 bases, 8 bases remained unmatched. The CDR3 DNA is TGCGCCAGCCTCCCTGTGCGGGGGGGCAATGAGCAGTTCTTC. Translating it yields CASLPVRGGNEQFF.

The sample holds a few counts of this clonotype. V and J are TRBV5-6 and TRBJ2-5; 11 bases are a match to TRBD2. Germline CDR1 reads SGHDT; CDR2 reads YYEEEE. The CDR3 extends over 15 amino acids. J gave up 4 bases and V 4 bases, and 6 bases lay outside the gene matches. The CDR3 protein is CASSLPTSGVETQYF. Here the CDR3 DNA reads TGTGCCAGCAGCCTCCCGACTAGCGGGGTAGAGACCCAGTACTTC.

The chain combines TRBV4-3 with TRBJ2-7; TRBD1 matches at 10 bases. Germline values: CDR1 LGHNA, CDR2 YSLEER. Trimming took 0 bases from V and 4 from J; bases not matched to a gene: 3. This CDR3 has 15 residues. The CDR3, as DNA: TGCGCCAGCAGCCAAGATGGGACAGGGGATTACGAGCAGTACTTC. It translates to CASSQDGTGDYEQYF.

CDR3 loop: CASPWWTGDTGELFF. CDR3 in DNA: TGTGCCTCCCCCTGGTGGACAGGGGACACCGGGGAGCTGTTTTTT. This chain links TRBV30 with TRBJ2-2, with 9 bases matching TRBD1. Germline CDR1 reads GTSNPN; CDR2 reads SVGIG (reference sequence). The CDR3 runs 15 residues. J gave up 3 bases and V 7 bases, and 9 bases lay outside the gene matches.

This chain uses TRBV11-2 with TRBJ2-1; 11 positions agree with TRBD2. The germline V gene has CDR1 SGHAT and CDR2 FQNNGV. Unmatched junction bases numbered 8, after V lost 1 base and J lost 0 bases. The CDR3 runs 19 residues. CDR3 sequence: CASSLVSSGGTSSYNEQFF. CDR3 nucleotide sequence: TGTGCCAGCAGCTTAGTCTCTAGCGGGGGGACAAGCTCCTACAATGAGCAGTTCTTC.

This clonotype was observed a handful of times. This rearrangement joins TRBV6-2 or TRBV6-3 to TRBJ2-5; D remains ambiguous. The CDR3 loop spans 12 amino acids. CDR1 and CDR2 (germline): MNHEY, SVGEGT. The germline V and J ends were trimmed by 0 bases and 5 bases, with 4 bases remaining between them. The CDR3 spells CASSYSIETQYF. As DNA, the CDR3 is TGTGCCAGCAGTTACTCGATTGAGACCCAGTACTTC.

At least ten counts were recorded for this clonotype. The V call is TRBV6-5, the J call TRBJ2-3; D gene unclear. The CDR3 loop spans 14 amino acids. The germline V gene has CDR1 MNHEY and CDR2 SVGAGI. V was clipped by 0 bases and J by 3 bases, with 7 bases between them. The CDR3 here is CASSYSSATDTQYF. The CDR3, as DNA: TGTGCCAGCAGTTACTCATCGGCTACAGATACGCAGTATTTT.

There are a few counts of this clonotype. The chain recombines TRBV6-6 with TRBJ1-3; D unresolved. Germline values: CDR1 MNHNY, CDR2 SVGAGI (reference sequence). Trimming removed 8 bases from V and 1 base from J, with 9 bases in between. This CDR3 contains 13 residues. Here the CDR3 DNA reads TGTGCCAGCGAGGCTGGGTCTGGAAACACCATATATTTT. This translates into CASEAGSGNTIYF.

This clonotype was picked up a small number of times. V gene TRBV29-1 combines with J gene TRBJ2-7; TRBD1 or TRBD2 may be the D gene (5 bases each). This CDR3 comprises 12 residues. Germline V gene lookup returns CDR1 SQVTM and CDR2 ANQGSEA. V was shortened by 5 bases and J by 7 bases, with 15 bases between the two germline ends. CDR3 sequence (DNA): TGCAGCGTTCCGGGTGAGGGGCAGGAGCAGTACTTC. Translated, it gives CSVPGEGQEQYF.

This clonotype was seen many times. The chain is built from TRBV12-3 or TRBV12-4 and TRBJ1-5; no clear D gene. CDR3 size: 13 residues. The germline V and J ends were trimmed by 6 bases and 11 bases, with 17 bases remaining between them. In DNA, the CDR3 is TGTGCCAGCAGCGGCGTTAGGCGTAAGTCCCAGCATTTT. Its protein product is CASSGVRRKSQHF.

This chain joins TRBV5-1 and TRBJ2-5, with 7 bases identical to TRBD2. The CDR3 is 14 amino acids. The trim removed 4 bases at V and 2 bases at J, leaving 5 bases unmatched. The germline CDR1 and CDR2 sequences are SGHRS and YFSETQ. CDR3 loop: CASSRASGQETQYF. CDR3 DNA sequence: TGCGCCAGCAGCCGGGCTAGCGGACAAGAGACCCAGTACTTC.

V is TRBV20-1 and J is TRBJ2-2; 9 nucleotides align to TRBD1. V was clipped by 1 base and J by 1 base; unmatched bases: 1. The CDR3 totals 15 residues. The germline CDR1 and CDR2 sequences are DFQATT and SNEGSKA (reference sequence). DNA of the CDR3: TGCAGTGCTAGAGGGGGACAGGGGAACACCGGGGAGCTGTTTTTT. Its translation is CSARGGQGNTGELFF.

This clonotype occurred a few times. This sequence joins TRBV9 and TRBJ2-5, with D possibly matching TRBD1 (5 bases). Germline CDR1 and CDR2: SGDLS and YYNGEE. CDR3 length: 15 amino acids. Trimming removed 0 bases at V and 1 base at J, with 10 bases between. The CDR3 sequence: CASSVDGATQETQYF. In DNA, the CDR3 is TGTGCCAGCAGCGTAGATGGGGCTACCCAAGAGACCCAGTACTTC.

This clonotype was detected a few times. The CDR3: CASSLGGSVPLPYEQYF. As DNA, the CDR3 is TGCGCCAGCAGCTTGGGCGGTTCGGTCCCCCTACCCTACGAGCAGTACTTC. The chain recombines TRBV5-1 with TRBJ2-7; D not resolved. This CDR3 is built from 17 residues. Germline loops: CDR1 SGHRS, CDR2 YFSETQ. Trimming removed 0 bases at V and 2 bases at J, with 18 bases between.

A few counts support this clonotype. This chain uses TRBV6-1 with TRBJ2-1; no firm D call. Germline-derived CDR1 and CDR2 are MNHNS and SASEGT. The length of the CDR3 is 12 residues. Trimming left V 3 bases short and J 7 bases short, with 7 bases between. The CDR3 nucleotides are TGTGCCAGCAGTGATTCGGAAAATGAGCAGTTCTTC. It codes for CASSDSENEQFF.

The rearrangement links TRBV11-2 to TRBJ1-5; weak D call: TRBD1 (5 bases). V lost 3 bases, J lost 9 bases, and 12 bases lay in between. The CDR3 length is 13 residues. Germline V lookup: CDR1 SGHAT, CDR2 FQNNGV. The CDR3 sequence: CASSFGTRTPQHF. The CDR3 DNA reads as TGTGCCAGCAGCTTTGGGACTAGGACGCCCCAGCATTTT. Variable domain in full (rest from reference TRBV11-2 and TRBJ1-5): EAGVAQSPRYKIIEKRQSVAFWCNPISGHATLYWYQQILGQGPKLLIQFQNNGVVDDSQLPKDRFSAERLKGVDSTLKIQPAKLEDSAVYLCASSFGTRTPQHFGDGTRLSIL.

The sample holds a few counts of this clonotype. The CDR3 sequence is CSAESLAGDPTADTQYF. The CDR3 coding sequence is TGCAGTGCGGAAAGCTTGGCGGGCGACCCCACCGCAGATACGCAGTATTTT. The gene calls are TRBV20-1 and TRBJ2-3; maybe TRBD2 (5 bases). The CDR3 has 17 amino acids. In germline, CDR1 is DFQATT, CDR2 SNEGSKA (reference sequence). V lost 6 bases, J lost 4 bases, and 26 bases lay in between.

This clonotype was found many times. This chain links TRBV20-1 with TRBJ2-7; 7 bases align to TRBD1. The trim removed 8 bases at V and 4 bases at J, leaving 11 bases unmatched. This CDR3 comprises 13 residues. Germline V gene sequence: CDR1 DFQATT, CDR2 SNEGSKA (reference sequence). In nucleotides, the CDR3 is TGCAGTCCGGTAAGGGGGCGAAGATACGAGCAGTACGTC. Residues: CSPVRGRRYEQYV.

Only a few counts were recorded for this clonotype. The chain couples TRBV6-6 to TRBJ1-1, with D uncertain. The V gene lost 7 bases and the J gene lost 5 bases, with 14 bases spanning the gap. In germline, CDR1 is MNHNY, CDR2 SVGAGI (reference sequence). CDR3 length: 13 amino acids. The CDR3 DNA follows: TGTGCCAGCATGATATCCTGGGAAACTGAAGCTTTCTTT. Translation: CASMISWETEAFF.

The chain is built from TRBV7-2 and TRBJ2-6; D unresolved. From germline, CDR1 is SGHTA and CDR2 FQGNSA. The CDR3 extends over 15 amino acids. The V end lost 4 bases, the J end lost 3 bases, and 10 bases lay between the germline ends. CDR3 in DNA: TGTGCCAGCAGCTCCATCTCGGGTGGGGCCAACGTCCTGACTTTC. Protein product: CASSSISGGANVLTF.